Below, one T cell receptor beta chain is given with its context. The antigen is undetermined. The sample is drawn from a study of CD4 T cells in relation to SARS-CoV-2 and coronaviruses. The CDR3 has 15 residues. Germline trimming cut 5 bases from V and 9 bases from J; bases unmatched to any gene: 7. The germline CDR1 and CDR2 sequences are MNHEY and SVGAGI. Clones were read by immunoSEQ multiplex PCR, and TCRdb kept only the in-frame ones, dropping some. Here the sample spans 40,000 or so clones, more than 70% being singletons. The chain carries TRBV6-5 and TRBJ2-1; TRBD2 matches at 13 bases. The source of this sequence is an adult with COVID-19. Sequencing was carried out using naive CD4+ T cells from PBMCs, cultured in vitro. As to subset: naive CD4+ T cells isolated by negative enrichment. Here the CDR3 reads CASSTSGRGGFEQFF. DNA for the CDR3: TGTGCCAGCAGTACTAGCGGGAGGGGGGGATTTGAGCAGTTCTTC.